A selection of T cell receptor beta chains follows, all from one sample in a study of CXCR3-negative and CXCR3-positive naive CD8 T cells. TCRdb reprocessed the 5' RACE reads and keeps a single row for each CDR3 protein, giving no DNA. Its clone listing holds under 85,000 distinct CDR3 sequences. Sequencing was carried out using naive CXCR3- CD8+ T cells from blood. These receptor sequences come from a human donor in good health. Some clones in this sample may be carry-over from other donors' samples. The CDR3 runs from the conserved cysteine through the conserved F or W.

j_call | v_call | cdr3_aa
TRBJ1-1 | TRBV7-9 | CASSLIGTGMNTEAFF
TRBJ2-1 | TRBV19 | CASAGSSYNEQFF
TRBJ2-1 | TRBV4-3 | CASSQERLYNEQFF
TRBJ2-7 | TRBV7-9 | CASSPGQYYEQYF
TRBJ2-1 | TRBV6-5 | CASSPIGQGDGNEQFF
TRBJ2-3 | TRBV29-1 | CSVGQRTDTQYF
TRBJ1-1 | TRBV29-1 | CSVEGRNTEAFF
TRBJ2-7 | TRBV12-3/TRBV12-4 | CASSFPVSEQYF
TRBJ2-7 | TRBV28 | CASSGGQVSYEQYF
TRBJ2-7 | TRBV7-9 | CASSFLRREGREEQYF
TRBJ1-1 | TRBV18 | CASSPVENTEAFF
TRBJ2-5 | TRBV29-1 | CSVDCRTKETQYF
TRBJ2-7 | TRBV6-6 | CASSYSQGTYEQYF
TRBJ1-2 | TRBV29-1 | CSVEDGRGSYGYTF
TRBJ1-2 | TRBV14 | CASRPGQGETYGYTF
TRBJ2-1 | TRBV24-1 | CATSDFVRSSYNEQFF
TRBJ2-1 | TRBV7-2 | CASSSPAGGKSSYNEQFF
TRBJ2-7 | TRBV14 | CASSQGSAFEQYF
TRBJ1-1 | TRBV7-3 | CASSLSPGLGTEAFF